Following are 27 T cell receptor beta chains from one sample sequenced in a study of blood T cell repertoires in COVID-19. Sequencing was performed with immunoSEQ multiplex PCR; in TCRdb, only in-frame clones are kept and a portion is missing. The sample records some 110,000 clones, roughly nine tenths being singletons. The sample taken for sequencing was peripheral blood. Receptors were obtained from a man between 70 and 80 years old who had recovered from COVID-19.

As DNA, the CDR3 is TGTGCCAGCAGCCCCGGTCGATACACTGAAGCTTTCTTT. It translates to CASSPGRYTEAFF. V is TRBV3-1 (or the pseudogene TRBV3-2) and J is TRBJ1-1; D is uncertain. Germline V lookup: CDR1 LGHDT, CDR2 YNNKEL (reference sequence). CDR3 size: 13 residues. V lost 4 bases and J lost 3, with 9 bases in between.

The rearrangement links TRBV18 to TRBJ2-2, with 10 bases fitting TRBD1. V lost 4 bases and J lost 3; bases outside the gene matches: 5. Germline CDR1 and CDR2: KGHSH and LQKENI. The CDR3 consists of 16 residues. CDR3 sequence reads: CASSRAGTGDTGELFF. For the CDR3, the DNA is TGTGCCAGCTCACGCGCCGGGACAGGGGACACCGGGGAGCTGTTTTTT.

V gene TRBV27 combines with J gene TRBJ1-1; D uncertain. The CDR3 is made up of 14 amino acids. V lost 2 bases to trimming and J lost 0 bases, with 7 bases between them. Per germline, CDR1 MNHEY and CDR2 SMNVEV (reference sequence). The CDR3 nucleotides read TGTGCCAGCAGTTTAAACGGGATGAACACTGAAGCTTTCTTT. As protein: CASSLNGMNTEAFF.

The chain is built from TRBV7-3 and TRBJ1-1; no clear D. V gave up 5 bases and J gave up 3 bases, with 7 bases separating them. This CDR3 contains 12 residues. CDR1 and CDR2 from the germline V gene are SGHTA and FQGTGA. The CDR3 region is CASSGQDTEAFF. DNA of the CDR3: TGTGCCAGCAGCGGGCAGGACACTGAAGCTTTCTTT.

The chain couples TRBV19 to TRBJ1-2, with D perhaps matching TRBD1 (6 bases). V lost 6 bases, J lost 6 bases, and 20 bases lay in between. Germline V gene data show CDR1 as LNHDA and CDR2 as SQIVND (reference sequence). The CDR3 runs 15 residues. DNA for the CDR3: TGTGCCAGTAGAAGGGGAAGTACAGGGATGAATGGCTACACCTTC. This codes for CASRRGSTGMNGYTF.

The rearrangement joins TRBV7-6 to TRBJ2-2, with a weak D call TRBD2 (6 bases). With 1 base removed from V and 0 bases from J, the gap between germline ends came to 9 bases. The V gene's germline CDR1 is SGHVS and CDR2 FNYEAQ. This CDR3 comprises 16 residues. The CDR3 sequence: CASSLVGGPNTGELFF. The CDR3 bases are TGTGCCAGCAGCTTAGTAGGAGGGCCGAACACCGGGGAGCTGTTTTTT.

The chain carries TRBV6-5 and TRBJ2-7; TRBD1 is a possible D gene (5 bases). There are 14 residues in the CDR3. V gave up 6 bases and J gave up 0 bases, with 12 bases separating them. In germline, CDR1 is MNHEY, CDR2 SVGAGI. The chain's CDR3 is CASRAGLSSYEQYF. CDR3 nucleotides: TGTGCCAGCAGGGCAGGGCTCAGCTCCTACGAGCAGTACTTC.

The CDR3 spells CASSLRTSGTDTQYF. DNA of the CDR3: TGTGCCAGCAGTTTAAGGACTAGCGGCACAGATACGCAGTATTTT. V is TRBV27 and J is TRBJ2-3, with 9 bases aligning to TRBD2. The CDR3 has 15 amino acids. From germline, CDR1 is MNHEY and CDR2 SMNVEV (reference sequence). Trimming cost V 2 bases and J 1 base; bases outside gene matches: 1.

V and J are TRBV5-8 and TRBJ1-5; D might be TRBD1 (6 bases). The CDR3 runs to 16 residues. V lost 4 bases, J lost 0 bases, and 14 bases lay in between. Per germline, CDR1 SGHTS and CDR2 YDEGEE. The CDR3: CASSQPGHNSNQPQHF. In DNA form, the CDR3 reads TGTGCCAGCAGCCAACCGGGACACAATAGCAATCAGCCCCAGCATTTT.

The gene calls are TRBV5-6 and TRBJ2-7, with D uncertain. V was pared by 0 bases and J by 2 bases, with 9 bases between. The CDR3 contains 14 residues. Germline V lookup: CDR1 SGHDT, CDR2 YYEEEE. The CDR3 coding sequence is TGTGCCAGCAGCTTGGATCTTTCAGCCTACGAGCAGTACTTC. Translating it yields CASSLDLSAYEQYF.

The CDR3 DNA sequence: TGTGCCACCAGCAGAGATCGGGGCGGGAGGAACAATGAGCAGTTCTTC. Encoded protein: CATSRDRGGRNNEQFF. The chain carries TRBV15 and TRBJ2-1, with 8 bases identical to TRBD2. This CDR3 contains 16 residues. Germline CDR1 and CDR2: LNHNV and YYDKDF (reference sequence). After removal of 0 bases from V and 5 bases from J, the junction contained 6 bases not matched to a gene.

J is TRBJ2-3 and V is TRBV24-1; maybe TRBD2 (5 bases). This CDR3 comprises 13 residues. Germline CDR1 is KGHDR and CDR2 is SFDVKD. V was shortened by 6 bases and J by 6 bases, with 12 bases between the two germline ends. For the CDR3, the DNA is TGTGCCACCAGTCGGACTGCGTCCGATACGCAGTATTTT. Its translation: CATSRTASDTQYF.

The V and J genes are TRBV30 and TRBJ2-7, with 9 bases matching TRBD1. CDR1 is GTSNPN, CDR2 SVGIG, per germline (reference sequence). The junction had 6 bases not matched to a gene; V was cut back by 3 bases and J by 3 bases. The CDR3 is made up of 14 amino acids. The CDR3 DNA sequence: TGTGCCTGGAGCCTTGGGACAGGGCTCTACGAGCAGTACTTC. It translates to CAWSLGTGLYEQYF.

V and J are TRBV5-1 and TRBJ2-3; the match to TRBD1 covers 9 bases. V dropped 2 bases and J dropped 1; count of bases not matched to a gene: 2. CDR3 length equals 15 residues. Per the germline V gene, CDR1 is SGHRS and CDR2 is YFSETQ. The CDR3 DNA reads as TGCGCCAGCAGCTTACAGGGGGCCGGCACAGATACGCAGTATTTT. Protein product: CASSLQGAGTDTQYF.

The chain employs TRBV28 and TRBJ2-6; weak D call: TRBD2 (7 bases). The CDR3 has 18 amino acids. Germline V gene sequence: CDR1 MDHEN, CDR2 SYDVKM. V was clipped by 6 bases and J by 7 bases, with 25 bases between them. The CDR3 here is CASSPLEGGAPGANVLTF. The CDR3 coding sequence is TGTGCCAGCAGCCCCCTAGAGGGGGGGGCCCCCGGAGCCAACGTCCTGACTTTC.

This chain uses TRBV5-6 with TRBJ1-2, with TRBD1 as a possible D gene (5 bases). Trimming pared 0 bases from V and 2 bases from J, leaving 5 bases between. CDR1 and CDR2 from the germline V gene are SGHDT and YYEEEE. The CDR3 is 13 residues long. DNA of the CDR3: TGTGCCAGCAGCTTGGCAGGGAACTATGGCTACACCTTC. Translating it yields CASSLAGNYGYTF.

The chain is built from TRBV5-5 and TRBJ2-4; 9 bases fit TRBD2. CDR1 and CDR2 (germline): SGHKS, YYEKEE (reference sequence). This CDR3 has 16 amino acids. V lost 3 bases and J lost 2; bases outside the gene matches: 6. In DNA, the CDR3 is TGTGCCAGCAGCTCACCCCTAGCGGGGACCAAAAACATTCAGTACTTC. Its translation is CASSSPLAGTKNIQYF.

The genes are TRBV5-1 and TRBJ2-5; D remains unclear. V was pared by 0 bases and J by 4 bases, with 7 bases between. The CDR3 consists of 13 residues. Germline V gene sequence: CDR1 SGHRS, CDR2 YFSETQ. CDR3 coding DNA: TGCGCCAGCAGCTTGGCCGGCGGAGAGACCCAGTACTTC. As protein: CASSLAGGETQYF.

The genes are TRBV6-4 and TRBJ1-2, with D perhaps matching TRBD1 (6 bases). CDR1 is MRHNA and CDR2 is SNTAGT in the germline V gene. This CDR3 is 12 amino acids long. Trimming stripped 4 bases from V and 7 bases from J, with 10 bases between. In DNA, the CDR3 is TGTGCCAGCAGTGCAGGGGCCTCTGGCTACACCTTC. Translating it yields CASSAGASGYTF.

The CDR3 DNA follows: TGTGCCAGCAGCTTGGGCCCCGGGGGGCAGTTCTTC. This sequence encodes CASSLGPGGQFF. The rearrangement uses TRBV5-5 and TRBJ2-1; D may be TRBD2 (6 bases). The CDR3 contains 12 residues. Trimming removed 0 bases at V and 12 bases at J, with 10 bases between. Germline V gene sequence: CDR1 SGHKS, CDR2 YYEKEE (reference sequence).

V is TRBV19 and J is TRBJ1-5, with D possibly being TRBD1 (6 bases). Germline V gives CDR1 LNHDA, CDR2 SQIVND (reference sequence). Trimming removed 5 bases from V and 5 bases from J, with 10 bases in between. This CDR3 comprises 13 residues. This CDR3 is CASSLRGHQPQHF. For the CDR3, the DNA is TGTGCCAGTAGTCTCAGGGGCCATCAGCCCCAGCATTTT.

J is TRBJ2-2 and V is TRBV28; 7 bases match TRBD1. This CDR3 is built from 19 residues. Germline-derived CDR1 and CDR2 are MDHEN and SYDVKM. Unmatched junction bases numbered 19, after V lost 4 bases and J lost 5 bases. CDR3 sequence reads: CASSSIYLDRAVKTGELFF. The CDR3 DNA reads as TGTGCCAGCAGTTCAATCTATCTAGACAGGGCGGTAAAAACCGGGGAGCTGTTTTTT. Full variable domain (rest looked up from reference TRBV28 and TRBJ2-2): DVKVTQSSRYLVKRTGEKVFLECVQDMDHENMFWYRQDPGLGLRLIYFSYDVKMKEKGDIPEGYSVSREKKERFSLILESASTNQTSMYLCASSSIYLDRAVKTGELFFGEGSRLTVL.

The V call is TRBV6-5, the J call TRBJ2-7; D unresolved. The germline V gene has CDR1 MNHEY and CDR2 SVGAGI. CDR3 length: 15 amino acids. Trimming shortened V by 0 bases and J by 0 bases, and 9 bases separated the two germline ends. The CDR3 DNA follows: TGTGCCAGCAGTTACTCGCTAGAGAGCTCCTACGAGCAGTACTTC. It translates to CASSYSLESSYEQYF.

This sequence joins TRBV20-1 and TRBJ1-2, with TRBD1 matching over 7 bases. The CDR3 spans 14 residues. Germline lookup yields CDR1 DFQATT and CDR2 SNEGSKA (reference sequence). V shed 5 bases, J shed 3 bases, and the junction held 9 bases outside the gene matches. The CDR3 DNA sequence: TGCAGTGCTGGTGGGACAGCCGGGTACTATGGCTACACCTTC. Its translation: CSAGGTAGYYGYTF.

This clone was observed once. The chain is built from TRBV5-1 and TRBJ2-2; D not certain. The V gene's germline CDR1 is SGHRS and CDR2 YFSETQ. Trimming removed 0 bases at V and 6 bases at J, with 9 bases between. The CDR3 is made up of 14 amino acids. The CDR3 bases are TGCGCCAGCAGCTTGGCCGGTAGCTCCGGGGAGCTGTTTTTT. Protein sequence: CASSLAGSSGELFF. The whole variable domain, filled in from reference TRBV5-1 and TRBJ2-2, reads KAGVTQTPRYLIKTRGQQVTLSCSPISGHRSVSWYQQTPGQGLQFLFEYFSETQRNKGNFPGRFSGRQFSNSRSEMNVSTLELGDSALYLCASSLAGSSGELFFGEGSRLTVL.

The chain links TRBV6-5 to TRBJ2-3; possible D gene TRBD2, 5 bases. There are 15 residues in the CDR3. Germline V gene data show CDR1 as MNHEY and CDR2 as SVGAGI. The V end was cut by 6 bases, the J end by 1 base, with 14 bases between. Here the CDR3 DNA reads TGTGCCAGCAGATCCAGCGGAGGACGCACAGATACGCAGTATTTT. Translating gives CASRSSGGRTDTQYF.

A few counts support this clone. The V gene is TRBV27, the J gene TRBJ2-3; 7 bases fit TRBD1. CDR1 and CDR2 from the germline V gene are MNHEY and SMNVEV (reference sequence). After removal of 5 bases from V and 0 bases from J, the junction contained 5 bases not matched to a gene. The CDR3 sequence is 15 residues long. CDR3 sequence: CASSPWTGSTDTQYF. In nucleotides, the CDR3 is TGTGCCAGCAGTCCCTGGACAGGTAGCACAGATACGCAGTATTTT.